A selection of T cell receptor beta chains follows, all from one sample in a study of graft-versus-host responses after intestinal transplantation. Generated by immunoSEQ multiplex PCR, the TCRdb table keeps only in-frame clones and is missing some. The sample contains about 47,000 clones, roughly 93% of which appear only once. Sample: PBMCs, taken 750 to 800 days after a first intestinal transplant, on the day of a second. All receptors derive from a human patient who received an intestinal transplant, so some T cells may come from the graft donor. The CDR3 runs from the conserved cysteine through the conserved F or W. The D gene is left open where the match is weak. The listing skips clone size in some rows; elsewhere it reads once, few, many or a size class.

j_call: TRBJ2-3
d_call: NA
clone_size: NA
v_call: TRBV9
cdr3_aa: CASSVTGLTDTQYF
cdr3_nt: TGTGCCAGCAGCGTCACCGGGTTGACAGATACGCAGTATTTT

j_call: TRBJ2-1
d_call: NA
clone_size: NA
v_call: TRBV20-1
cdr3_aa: CSATYNEQFF
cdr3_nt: TGCAGTGCTACTTACAATGAGCAGTTCTTC

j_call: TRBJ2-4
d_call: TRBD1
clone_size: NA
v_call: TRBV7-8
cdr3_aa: CASSVYDPGQGKGNIQYF
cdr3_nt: TGTGCCAGCAGCGTATACGATCCGGGACAGGGGAAGGGGAACATTCAGTACTTC

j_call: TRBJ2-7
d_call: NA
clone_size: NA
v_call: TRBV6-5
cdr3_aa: CASSKFERGGYEQYF
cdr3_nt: TGTGCCAGCAGTAAATTCGAGCGAGGGGGCTACGAGCAGTACTTC

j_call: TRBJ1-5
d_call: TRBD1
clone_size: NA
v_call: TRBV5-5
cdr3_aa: CASSFGQGNQPQHF
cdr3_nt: TGTGCCAGCAGCTTCGGACAGGGGAATCAGCCCCAGCATTTT

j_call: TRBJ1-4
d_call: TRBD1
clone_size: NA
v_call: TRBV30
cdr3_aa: CAWERDRGYEKLFF
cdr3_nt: TGTGCCTGGGAACGGGACAGGGGATATGAAAAACTGTTTTTT

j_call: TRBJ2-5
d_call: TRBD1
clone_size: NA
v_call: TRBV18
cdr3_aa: CASSPQQGQETQYF
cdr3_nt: TGTGCCAGCTCACCACAACAGGGGCAAGAGACCCAGTACTTC

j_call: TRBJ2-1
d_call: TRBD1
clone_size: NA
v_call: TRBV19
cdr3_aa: CASTDIGQGANEQFF
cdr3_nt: TGTGCCAGTACCGATATAGGACAGGGGGCTAATGAGCAGTTCTTC

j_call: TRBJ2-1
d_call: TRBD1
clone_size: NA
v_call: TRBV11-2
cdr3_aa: CASSLIRQGGNEQFF
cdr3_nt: TGTGCCAGCAGCTTAATCCGACAGGGGGGGAATGAGCAGTTCTTC

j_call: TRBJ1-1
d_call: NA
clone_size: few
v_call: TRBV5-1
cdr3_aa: CASSLVGGVTEAFF
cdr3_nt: TGCGCCAGCAGCTTGGTGGGGGGAGTGACTGAAGCTTTCTTT

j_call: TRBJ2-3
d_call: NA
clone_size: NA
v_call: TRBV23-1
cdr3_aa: CASSHPNPLANSTDTQYF
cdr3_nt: TGCGCCAGCAGTCACCCAAACCCCCTAGCGAATAGCACAGATACGCAGTATTTT

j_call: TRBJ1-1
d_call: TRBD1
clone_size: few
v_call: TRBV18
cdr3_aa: CASSTGTGGGTEAFF
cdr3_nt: TGTGCCAGCTCAACCGGTACAGGGGGTGGAACTGAAGCTTTCTTT

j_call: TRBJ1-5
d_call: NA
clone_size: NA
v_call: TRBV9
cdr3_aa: CASSVGSQSNQPQHF
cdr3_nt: TGTGCCAGCAGCGTCGGATCTCAGAGCAATCAGCCCCAGCATTTT

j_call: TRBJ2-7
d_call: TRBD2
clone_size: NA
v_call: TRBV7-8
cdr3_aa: CASRLTGLAGGLYEQYF
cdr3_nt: TGTGCCAGCAGACTCACGGGACTAGCGGGAGGCCTCTACGAGCAGTACTTC

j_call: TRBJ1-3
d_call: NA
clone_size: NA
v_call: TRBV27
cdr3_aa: CASRGTNSGNTIYF
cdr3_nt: TGTGCCAGCAGGGGCACAAACTCTGGAAACACCATATATTTT

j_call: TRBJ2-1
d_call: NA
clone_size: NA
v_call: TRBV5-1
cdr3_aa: CASSRGAVSDEQFF
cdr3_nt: TGCGCCAGCAGCCGAGGGGCAGTATCGGATGAGCAGTTCTTC

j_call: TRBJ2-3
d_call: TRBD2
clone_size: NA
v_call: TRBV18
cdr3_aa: CASSPASSGGSTDTQYF
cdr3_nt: TGTGCCAGCTCACCCGCCTCTAGCGGGGGGAGCACAGATACGCAGTATTTT

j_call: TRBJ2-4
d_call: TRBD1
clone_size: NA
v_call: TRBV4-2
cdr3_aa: CASSQGISLDGTGSLVKNIQYF
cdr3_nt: TGTGCCAGCAGCCAAGGGATTTCCCTTGACGGGACAGGTAGTTTGGTCAAAAACATTCAGTACTTC

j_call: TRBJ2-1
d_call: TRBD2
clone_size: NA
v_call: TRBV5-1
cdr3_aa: CASSLTSGPNEQFF
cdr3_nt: TGCGCCAGCAGCTTGACTAGCGGCCCCAATGAGCAGTTCTTC

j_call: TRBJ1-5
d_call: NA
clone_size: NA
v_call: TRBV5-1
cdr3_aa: CASRWTTDSNQPQHF
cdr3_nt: TGCGCCAGCAGATGGACAACCGATAGCAATCAGCCCCAGCATTTT

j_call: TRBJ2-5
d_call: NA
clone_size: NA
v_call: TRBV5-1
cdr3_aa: CASSLGIQETQYF
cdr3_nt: TGCGCCAGCAGCTTGGGGATCCAAGAGACCCAGTACTTC

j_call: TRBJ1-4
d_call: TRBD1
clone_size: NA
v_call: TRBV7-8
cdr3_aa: CASRPGQGMAEKLFF
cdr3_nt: TGTGCCAGCAGACCGGGACAGGGGATGGCTGAAAAACTGTTTTTT

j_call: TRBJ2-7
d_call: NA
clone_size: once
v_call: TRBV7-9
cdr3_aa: CASSGWAGNSYEQYF
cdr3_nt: TGTGCCAGCAGCGGTTGGGCAGGGAACTCCTACGAGCAGTACTTC

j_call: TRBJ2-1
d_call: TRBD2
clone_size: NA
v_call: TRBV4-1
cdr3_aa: CASSQVKVHSGRDYNEQFF
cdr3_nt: TGCGCCAGCAGCCAAGTGAAGGTCCATAGCGGGAGGGACTACAATGAGCAGTTCTTC

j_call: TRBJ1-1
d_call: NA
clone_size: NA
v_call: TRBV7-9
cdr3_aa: CASSNRSMNTEAFF
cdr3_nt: TGTGCCAGCAGCAACAGGTCTATGAACACTGAAGCTTTCTTT

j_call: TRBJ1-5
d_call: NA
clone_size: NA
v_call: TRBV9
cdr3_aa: CASSVVESNQPQHF
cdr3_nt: TGTGCCAGCAGCGTAGTAGAGAGCAATCAGCCCCAGCATTTT

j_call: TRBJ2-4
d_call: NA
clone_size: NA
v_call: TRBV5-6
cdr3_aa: CASSEDPGRLAKNIQYF
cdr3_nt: TGTGCCAGCAGCGAGGATCCCGGGAGACTAGCCAAAAACATTCAGTACTTC

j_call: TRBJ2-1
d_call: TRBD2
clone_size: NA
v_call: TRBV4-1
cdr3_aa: CASSPEGLAGVHEQFF
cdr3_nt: TGCGCCAGCAGCCCTGAGGGGCTAGCGGGAGTACATGAGCAGTTCTTC

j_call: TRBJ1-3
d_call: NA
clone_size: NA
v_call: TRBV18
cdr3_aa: CASSPRDDTIYF
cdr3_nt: TGTGCCAGCTCACCACGGGATGACACCATATATTTT

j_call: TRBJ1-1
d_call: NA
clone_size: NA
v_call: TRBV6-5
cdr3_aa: CASSYSGGAGNTEAFF
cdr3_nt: TGTGCCAGCAGTTACTCGGGGGGGGCGGGGAACACTGAAGCTTTCTTT

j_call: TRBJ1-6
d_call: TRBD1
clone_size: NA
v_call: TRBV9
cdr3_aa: CASSVGQGGSPLHF
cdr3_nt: TGTGCCAGCAGCGTAGGACAGGGCGGGTCACCCCTCCACTTT

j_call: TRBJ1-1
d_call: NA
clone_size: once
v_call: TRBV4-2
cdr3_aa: CASSQAGQGLRDTEAFF
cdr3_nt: TGTGCCAGCAGCCAAGCGGGTCAGGGGCTCCGGGACACTGAAGCTTTCTTT

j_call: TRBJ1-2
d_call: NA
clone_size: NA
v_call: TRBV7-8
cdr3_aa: CASSLVGTSYGYTF
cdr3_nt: TGTGCCAGCAGCTTAGTCGGGACCAGCTATGGCTACACCTTC

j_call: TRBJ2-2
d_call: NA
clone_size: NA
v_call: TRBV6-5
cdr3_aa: CASSAESTGSGELFF
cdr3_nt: TGTGCCAGCAGTGCAGAGAGTACAGGGAGCGGGGAGCTGTTTTTT

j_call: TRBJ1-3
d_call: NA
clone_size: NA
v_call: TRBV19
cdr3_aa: CASSYGHNSGNTIYF
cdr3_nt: TGTGCCAGCTCTTACGGACATAACTCTGGAAACACCATATATTTT

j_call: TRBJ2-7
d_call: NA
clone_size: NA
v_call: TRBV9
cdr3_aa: CASSVAQDNPSPTREQYF
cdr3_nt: TGTGCCAGCAGCGTAGCGCAGGACAACCCGTCTCCTACGAGGGAGCAGTACTTC

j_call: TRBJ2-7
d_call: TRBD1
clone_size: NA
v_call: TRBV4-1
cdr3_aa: CASSRGTVDYEQYF
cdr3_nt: TGCGCCAGCAGCCGGGGGACAGTAGACTACGAGCAGTACTTC

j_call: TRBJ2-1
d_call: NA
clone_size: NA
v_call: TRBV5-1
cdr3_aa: CASSLVPSNNEQFF
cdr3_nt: TGCGCCAGCAGCTTGGTTCCCAGTAACAATGAGCAGTTCTTC

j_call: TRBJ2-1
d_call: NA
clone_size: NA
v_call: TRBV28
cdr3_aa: CASSFRTGGNEQFF
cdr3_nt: TGTGCCAGCAGTTTCCGGACAGGAGGGAATGAGCAGTTCTTC

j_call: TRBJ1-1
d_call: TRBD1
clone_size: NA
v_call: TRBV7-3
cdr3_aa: CASSPGTGEPEAFF
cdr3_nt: TGTGCCAGCAGCCCCGGGACAGGGGAACCTGAAGCTTTCTTT

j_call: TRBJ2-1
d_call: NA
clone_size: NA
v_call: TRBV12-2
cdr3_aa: CASRSDRRDRSSYNEQFF
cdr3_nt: TGTGCAAGTCGCTCAGATAGGCGGGACAGAAGCTCCTACAATGAGCAGTTCTTC

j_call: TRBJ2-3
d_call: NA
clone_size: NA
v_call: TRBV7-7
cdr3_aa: CASSLVGAGTDTQYF
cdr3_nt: TGTGCTAGCAGCTTAGTGGGAGCTGGCACAGATACGCAGTATTTT

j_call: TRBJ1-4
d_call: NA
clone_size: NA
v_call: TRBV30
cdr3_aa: CAWSPSEKLFF
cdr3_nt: TGTGCCTGGAGCCCCTCCGAAAAACTGTTTTTT

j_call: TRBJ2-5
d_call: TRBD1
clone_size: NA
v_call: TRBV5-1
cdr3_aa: CASSWTGPGETQYF
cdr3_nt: TGCGCCAGCAGCTGGACAGGGCCGGGAGAGACCCAGTACTTC

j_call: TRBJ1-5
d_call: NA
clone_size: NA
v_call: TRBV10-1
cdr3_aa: CASSESRRSNQPQHF
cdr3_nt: TGCGCCAGCAGTGAGTCCCGACGTAGCAATCAGCCCCAGCATTTT

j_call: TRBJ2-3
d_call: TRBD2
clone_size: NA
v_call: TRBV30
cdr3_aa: CAWARLAGANTQYF
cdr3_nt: TGTGCCTGGGCCCGACTAGCGGGAGCTAATACGCAGTATTTT

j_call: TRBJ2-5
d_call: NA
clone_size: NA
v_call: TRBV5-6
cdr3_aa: CASSPGTAGGKTQYF
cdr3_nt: TGTGCCAGCAGCCCCGGGACGGCCGGCGGTAAGACCCAGTACTTC

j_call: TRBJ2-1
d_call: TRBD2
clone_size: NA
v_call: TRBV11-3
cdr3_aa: CASSLGLAGGYNEQFF
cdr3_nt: TGTGCCAGCAGCTTAGGCTTAGCGGGGGGCTACAATGAGCAGTTCTTC

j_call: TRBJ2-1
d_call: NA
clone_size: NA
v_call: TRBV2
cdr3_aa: CASRTQGYNEQFF
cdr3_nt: TGTGCCAGCAGGACCCAGGGGTACAATGAGCAGTTCTTC

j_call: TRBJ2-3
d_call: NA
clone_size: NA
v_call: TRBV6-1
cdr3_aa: CASSEVKGGQSSTDTQYF
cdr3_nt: TGTGCCAGCAGTGAAGTTAAGGGGGGGCAGTCTAGCACAGATACGCAGTATTTT

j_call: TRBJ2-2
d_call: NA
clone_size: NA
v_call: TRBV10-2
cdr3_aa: CASREDARDTGELFF
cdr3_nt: TGCGCCAGCAGGGAGGACGCCCGGGACACCGGGGAGCTGTTTTTT

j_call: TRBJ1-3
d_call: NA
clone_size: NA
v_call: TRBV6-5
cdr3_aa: CASSYSTRGWENTIYF
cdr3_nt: TGTGCCAGCAGTTACTCGACGAGGGGATGGGAAAACACCATATATTTT

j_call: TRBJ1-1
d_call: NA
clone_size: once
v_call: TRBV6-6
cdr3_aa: CASSYSMNTEAFF
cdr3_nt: TGTGCCAGCAGTTATAGTATGAACACTGAAGCTTTCTTT

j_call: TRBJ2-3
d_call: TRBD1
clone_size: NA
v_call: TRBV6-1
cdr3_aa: CASSERTGANTDTQYF
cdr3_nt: TGTGCCAGCAGTGAACGGACAGGGGCGAACACAGATACGCAGTATTTT

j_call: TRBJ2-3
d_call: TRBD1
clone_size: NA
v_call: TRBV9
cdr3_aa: CASREGTGFTDTQYF
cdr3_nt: TGTGCCAGCAGAGAGGGGACAGGTTTCACAGATACGCAGTATTTT

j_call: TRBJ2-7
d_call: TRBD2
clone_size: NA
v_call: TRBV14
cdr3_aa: CASSQLGLAYEQYF
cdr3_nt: TGTGCCAGCAGCCAACTTGGACTAGCCTACGAGCAGTACTTC

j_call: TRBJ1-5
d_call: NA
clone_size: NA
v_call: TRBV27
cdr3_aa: CASSTNGEFQPQHF
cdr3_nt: TGTGCCAGCAGCACAAACGGCGAATTTCAGCCCCAGCATTTT

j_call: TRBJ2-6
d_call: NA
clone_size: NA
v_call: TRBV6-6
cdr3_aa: CASSYSGSSGANVLTF
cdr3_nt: TGTGCCAGCAGTTACTCGGGGAGCTCTGGGGCCAACGTCCTGACTTTC

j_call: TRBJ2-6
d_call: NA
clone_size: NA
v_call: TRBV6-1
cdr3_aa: CAGRGANVLTF
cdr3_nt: TGTGCCGGGAGGGGGGCCAACGTCCTGACTTTC

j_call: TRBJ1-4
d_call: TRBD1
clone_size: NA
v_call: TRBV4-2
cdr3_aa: CASSQERAGGGEKLFF
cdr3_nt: TGTGCCAGCAGCCAAGAAAGGGCAGGGGGAGGAGAAAAACTGTTTTTT